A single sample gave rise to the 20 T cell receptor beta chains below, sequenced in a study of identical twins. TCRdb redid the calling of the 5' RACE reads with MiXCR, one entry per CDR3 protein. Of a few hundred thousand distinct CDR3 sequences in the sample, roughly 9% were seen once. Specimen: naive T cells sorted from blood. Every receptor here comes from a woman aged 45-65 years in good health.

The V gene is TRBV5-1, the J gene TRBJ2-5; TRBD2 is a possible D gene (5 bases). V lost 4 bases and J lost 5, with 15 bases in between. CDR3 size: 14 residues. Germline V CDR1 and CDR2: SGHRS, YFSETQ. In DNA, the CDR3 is TGCGCCAGCAGCGATGGACTCCCTGCGGAGACCCAGTACTTC. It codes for CASSDGLPAETQYF.

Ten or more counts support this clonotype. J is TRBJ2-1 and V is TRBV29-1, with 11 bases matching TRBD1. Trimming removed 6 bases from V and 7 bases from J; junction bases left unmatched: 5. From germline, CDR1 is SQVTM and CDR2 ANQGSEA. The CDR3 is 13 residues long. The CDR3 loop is CSVRTGGGNEQFF. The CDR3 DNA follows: TGCAGCGTGAGGACAGGGGGCGGGAATGAGCAGTTCTTC.

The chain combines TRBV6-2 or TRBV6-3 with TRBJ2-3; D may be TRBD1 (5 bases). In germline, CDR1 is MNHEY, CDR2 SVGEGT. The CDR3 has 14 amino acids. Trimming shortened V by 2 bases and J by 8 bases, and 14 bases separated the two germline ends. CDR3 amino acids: CASSYQGTDFTQYF. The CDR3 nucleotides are TGTGCCAGCAGTTACCAGGGTACCGACTTTACGCAGTATTTT.

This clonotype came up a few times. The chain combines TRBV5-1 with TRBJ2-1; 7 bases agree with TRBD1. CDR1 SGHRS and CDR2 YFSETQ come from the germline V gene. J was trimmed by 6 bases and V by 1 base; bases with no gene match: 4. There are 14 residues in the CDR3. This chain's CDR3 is CASSLRYRGNEQFF. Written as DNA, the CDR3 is TGCGCCAGCAGCTTGAGGTACAGGGGCAATGAGCAGTTCTTC.

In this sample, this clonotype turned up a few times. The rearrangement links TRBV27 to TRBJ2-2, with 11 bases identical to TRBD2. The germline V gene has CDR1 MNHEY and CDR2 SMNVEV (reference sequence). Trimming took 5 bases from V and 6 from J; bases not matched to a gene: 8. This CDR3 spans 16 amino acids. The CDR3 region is CASSGRLAGGPGELFF. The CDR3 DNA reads TGTGCCAGCAGTGGCCGATTAGCGGGAGGGCCCGGGGAGCTGTTTTTT.

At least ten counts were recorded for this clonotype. CDR3 region: CASMGTSGTDEQFF. The DNA of the CDR3 is TGTGCCAGCATGGGGACTAGCGGGACCGATGAGCAGTTCTTC. The rearrangement links TRBV27 to TRBJ2-1, with 13 nucleotides matching TRBD2. CDR3 size: 14 residues. Trimming removed 7 bases from V and 8 bases from J; junction bases left unmatched: 5. Germline V gene data show CDR1 as MNHEY and CDR2 as SMNVEV (reference sequence).

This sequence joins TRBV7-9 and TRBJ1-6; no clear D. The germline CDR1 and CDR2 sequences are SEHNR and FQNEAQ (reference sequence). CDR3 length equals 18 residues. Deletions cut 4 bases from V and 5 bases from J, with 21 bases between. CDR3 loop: CASSSARVQMGDNSPLHF. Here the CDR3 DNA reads TGTGCCAGCAGCTCCGCGAGGGTCCAAATGGGCGATAATTCACCCCTCCACTTT.

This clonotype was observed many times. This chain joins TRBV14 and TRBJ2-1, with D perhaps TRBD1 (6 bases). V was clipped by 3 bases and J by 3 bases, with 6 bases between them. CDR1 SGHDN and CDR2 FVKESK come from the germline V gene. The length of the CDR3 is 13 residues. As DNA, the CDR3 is TGTGCCAGCAGCCAGGGACACTACAATGAGCAGTTCTTC. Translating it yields CASSQGHYNEQFF.

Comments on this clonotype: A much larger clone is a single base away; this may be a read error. The CDR3 here is CASSPEFEQYF. The CDR3 DNA sequence: TGTGCCAGCAGCCCGGAATTCGAGCAGTACTTC. The genes are TRBV7-9 and TRBJ2-7; no clear D gene. Germline values: CDR1 SEHNR, CDR2 FQNEAQ (reference sequence). The CDR3 is 11 residues long. Trimming shortened V by 5 bases and J by 6 bases, and 8 bases separated the two germline ends.

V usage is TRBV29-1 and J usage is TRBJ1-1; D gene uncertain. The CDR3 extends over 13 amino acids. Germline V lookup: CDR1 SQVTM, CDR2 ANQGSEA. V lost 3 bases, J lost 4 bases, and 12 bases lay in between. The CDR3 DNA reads TGCAGCGTTGAGCGGGGTTTGATCACTGAAGCTTTCTTT. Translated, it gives CSVERGLITEAFF.

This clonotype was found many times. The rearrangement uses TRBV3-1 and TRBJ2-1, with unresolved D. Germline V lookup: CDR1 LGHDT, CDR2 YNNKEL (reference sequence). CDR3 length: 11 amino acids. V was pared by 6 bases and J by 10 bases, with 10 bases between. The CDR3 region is CASRDSMEQFF. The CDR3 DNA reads TGTGCCAGCAGAGACTCGATGGAGCAGTTCTTC.

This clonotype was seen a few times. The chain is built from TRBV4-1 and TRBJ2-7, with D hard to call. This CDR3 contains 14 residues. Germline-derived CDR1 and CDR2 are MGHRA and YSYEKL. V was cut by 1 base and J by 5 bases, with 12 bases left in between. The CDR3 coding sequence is TGCGCCAGCAGCCAAGCAGAAAACTACCACGAGCAGTACTTC. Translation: CASSQAENYHEQYF.

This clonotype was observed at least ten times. CDR3 sequence reads: CASRTSGSRADTQYF. As DNA, the CDR3 is TGTGCCAGCAGAACTAGCGGGAGCAGAGCAGATACGCAGTATTTT. The gene calls are TRBV12-3 or TRBV12-4 and TRBJ2-3; 11 nucleotides match TRBD2. This CDR3 has 15 residues. V was clipped by 6 bases and J by 4 bases; unmatched bases: 6.

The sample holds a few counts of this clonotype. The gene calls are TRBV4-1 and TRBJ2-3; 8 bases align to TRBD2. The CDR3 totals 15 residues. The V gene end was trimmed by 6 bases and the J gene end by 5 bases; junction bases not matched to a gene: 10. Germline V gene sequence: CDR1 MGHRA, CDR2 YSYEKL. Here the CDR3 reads CASSHERERGDTQYF. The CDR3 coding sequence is TGCGCCAGCAGTCACGAGCGGGAGAGAGGAGATACGCAGTATTTT.

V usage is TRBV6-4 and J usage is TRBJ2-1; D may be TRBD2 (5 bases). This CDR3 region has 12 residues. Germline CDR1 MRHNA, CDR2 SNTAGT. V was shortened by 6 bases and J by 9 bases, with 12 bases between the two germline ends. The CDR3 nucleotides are TGTGCCAGCAGCCCTGAGGGCACTGAGCAGTTCTTC. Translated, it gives CASSPEGTEQFF.

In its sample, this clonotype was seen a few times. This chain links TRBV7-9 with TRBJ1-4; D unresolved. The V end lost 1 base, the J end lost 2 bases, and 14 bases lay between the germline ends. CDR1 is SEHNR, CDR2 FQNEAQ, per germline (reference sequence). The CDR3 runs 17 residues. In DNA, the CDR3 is TGTGCCAGCAGCTTAGAGGGCAAGGGAGTGACTAATGAAAAACTGTTTTTT. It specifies CASSLEGKGVTNEKLFF. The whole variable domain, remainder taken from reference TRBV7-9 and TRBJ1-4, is DTGVSQNPRHKITKRGQNVTFRCDPISEHNRLYWYRQTLGQGPEFLTYFQNEAQLEKSRLLSDRFSAERPKGSFSTLEIQRTEQGDSAMYLCASSLEGKGVTNEKLFFGSGTQLSVL.

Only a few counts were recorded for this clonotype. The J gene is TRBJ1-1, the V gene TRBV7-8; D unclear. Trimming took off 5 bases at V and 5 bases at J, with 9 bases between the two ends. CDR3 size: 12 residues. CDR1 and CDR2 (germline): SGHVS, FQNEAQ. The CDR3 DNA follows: TGTGCCAGCAGCGAAAGGAAAACTGAAGCTTTCTTT. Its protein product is CASSERKTEAFF.

The CDR3 DNA sequence: TGTGCCAGCAGCCCTCGGGGGGATCTGGATAGAAGGTCCGAGCAGTACTTC. Protein product: CASSPRGDLDRRSEQYF. The J gene is TRBJ2-7, the V gene TRBV7-6, with 7 positions matching TRBD2. From germline, CDR1 is SGHVS and CDR2 FNYEAQ. The V segment lost 5 bases and the J segment 6 bases; nucleotides outside the gene matches: 19. The CDR3 is 17 residues long.

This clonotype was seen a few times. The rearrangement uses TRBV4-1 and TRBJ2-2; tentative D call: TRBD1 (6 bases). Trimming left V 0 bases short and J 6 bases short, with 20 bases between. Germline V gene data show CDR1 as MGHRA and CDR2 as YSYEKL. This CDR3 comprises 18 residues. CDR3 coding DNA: TGCGCCAGCAGCCAAGATAGGTCGGTAACAGGGAAGGCCGGGGAGCTGTTTTTT. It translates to CASSQDRSVTGKAGELFF.

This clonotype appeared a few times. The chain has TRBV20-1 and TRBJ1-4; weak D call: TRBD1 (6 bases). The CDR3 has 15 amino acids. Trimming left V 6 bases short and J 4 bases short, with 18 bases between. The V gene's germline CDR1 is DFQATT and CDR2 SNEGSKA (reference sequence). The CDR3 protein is CSANRDARSNEKLFF. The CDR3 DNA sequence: TGCAGTGCCAACAGGGACGCAAGAAGTAATGAAAAACTGTTTTTT.